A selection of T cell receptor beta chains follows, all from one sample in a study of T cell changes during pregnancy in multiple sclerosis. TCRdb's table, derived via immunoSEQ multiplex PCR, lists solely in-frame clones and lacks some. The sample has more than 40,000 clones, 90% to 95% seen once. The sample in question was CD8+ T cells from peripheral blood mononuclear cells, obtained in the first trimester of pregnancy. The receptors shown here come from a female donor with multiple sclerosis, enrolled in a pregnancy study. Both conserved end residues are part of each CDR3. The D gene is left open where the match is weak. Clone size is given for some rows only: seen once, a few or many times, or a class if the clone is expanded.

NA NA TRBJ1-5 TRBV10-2 CASSEPTLTRTYSNQPQHF TGCGCCAGCAGTGAGCCAACCTTGACACGTACCTATAGCAATCAGCCCCAGCATTTT
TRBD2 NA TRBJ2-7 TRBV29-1 CSVIMAGEVTYEQYF TGCAGCGTTATCATGGCGGGAGAGGTTACCTACGAGCAGTACTTC
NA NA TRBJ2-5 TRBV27 CASSFNGRGEETQYF TGTGCCAGCAGTTTCAATGGCAGGGGGGAAGAGACCCAGTACTTC
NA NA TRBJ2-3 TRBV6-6 CASRATELADTQYF TGTGCCAGCAGGGCGACAGAGTTAGCAGATACGCAGTATTTT
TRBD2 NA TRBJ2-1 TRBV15 CATSRDLKTSGSPYNEQFF TGTGCCACCAGCAGAGATCTTAAGACTAGCGGGAGCCCCTACAATGAGCAGTTCTTC
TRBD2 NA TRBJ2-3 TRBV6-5 CASSYTLAGSTDTQYF TGTGCCAGCAGTTATACCCTAGCGGGAAGCACAGATACGCAGTATTTT
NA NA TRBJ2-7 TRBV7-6 CASSLAGRDSEQYF TGTGCCAGCAGCTTAGCGGGCAGGGATTCCGAGCAGTACTTC
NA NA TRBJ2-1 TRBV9 CASSVGGLLYDEQFF TGTGCCAGCAGCGTAGGGGGGCTACTTTACGATGAGCAGTTCTTC
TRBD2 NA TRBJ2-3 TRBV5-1 CASSLGLAGMTDTQYF TGCGCCAGCAGCTTGGGACTAGCGGGGATGACAGATACGCAGTATTTT
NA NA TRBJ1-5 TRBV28 CASSWTESNQPQHF TGTGCCAGCAGTTGGACAGAAAGCAATCAGCCCCAGCATTTT
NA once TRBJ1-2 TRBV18 CASSPGGRDYGYTF TGTGCCAGCTCACCGGGGGGGAGAGACTATGGCTACACCTTC
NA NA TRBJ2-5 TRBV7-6 CASSHPRGSGETQYF TGTGCCAGCAGCCATCCCCGCGGGTCGGGAGAGACCCAGTACTTC
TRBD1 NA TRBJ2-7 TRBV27 CASSFRGGTGAYEQYF TGTGCCAGCAGCTTTCGGGGGGGGACAGGGGCCTACGAGCAGTACTTC
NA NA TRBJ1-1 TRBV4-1 CASSQDFGGLTEAFF TGCGCCAGCAGCCAAGATTTCGGCGGGCTCACTGAAGCTTTCTTT
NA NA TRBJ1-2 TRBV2 CASSATPTGDGYTF TGTGCCAGCAGTGCAACCCCGACAGGAGATGGCTACACCTTC
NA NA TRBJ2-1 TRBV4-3 CASSQERGPYNEQFF TGCGCCAGCAGCCAAGAGCGGGGCCCCTACAATGAGCAGTTCTTC
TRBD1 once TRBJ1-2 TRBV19 CASSVPGQFGYTF TGTGCCAGTAGTGTTCCGGGACAGTTTGGCTACACCTTC
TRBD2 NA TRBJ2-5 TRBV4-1 CASSQATSGSGETQYF TGCGCCAGCAGCCAGGCGACTAGCGGGAGTGGCGAGACCCAGTACTTC
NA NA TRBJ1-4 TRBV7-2 CASSALGPATNEKLFF TGTGCCAGCAGCGCATTGGGGCCGGCAACTAATGAAAAACTGTTTTTT
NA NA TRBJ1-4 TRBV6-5 CASSHGIATNEKLFF TGTGCCAGCAGTCACGGGATTGCAACTAATGAAAAACTGTTTTTT
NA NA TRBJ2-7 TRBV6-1 CASSPPSYEQYF TGTGCCAGCAGTCCCCCTTCCTACGAGCAGTACTTC
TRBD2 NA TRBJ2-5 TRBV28 CASSATSGSMETQYF TGTGCCAGCAGCGCGACTAGCGGGAGTATGGAGACCCAGTACTTC
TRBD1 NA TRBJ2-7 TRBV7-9 CASSFPSRDSSSYEQYF TGTGCCAGCAGCTTCCCCAGCCGGGACAGTTCCTCCTACGAGCAGTACTTC
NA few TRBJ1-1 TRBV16 CAVEGGKDTEAFF TGTGCCGTAGAGGGCGGCAAGGACACTGAAGCTTTCTTT
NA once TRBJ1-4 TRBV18 CASSAKQRPRGGDEKLFF TGTGCCAGCTCAGCCAAACAGCGGCCAAGAGGGGGGGATGAAAAACTGTTTTTT
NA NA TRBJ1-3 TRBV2 CASSTDSNSGNTIYF TGTGCCAGCAGCACTGACAGTAACTCTGGAAACACCATATATTTT
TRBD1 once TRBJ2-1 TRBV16 CASSQGQGSREQFF TGTGCCAGCAGCCAAGGACAGGGCTCGCGGGAGCAGTTCTTC
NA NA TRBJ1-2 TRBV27 CASSGQLGGYTF TGTGCCAGCAGCGGACAGCTAGGGGGCTACACCTTC
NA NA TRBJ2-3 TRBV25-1 CASSEYEGITDTQYF TGTGCCAGCAGTGAATATGAGGGCATCACAGATACGCAGTATTTT
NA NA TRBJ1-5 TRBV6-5 CAAGRGLSNQPQHF TGTGCCGCGGGGAGGGGCCTTAGCAATCAGCCCCAGCATTTT
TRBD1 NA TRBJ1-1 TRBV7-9 CASSPQGDPRAFF TGTGCCAGCAGCCCCCAGGGGGACCCGCGGGCTTTCTTT
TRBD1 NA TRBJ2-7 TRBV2 CASSGGTGDSYEQYF TGTGCCAGCAGTGGGGGGACAGGGGACTCCTACGAGCAGTACTTC
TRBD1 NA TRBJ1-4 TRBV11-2 CASSEDRHEKLFF TGTGCCAGCAGCGAGGACAGGCATGAAAAACTGTTTTTT
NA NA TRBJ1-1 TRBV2 CATVKGDTEAFF TGTGCCACTGTGAAGGGGGACACTGAAGCTTTCTTT
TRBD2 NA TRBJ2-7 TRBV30 CAWSVRPPTSGRAEQYF TGTGCCTGGAGTGTACGGCCCCCTACTAGCGGGAGGGCCGAGCAGTACTTC
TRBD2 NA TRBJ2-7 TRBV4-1 CASSESGDSYEQYF TGCGCCAGCAGCGAAAGCGGGGACTCCTACGAGCAGTACTTC
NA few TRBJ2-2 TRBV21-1 CASSKDVDNRTLTGELFF TGTGCCAGCAGCAAAGACGTGGACAACCGAACACTCACCGGGGAGCTGTTTTTT
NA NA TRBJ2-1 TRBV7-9 CASTPTGWDEQFF TGTGCCAGCACCCCGACAGGATGGGATGAGCAGTTCTTC
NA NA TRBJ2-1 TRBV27 CASSMSTYNEQFF TGTGCCAGCAGTATGTCTACCTACAATGAGCAGTTCTTC
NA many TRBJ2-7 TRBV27 CASSPTSSYEQYF TGTGCCAGCAGCCCGACTAGCTCCTACGAGCAGTACTTC
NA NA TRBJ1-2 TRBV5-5 CASSSGGVYGYTF TGTGCCAGCAGCTCCGGGGGTGTCTATGGCTACACCTTC
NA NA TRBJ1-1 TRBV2 CASSSRRGTSRASEAFF TGTGCCAGCAGTTCACGAAGAGGGACAAGTCGCGCTAGTGAAGCTTTCTTT
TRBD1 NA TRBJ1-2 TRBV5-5 CASSLDFWGTGDGYTF TGTGCCAGCAGCTTGGATTTTTGGGGGACAGGGGATGGCTACACCTTC
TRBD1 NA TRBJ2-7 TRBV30 CAWSVEGTGYEQYF TGTGCCTGGAGTGTAGAGGGGACAGGCTACGAGCAGTACTTC
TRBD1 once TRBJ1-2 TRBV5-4 CASTGTGNYGYTF TGTGCCAGCACCGGGACAGGGAACTATGGCTACACCTTC
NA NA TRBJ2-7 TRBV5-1 CASSSNYEQYF TGCGCCAGCAGCTCAAACTACGAGCAGTACTTC
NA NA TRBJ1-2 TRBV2 CASSEATVYGYTF TGTGCCAGCAGTGAAGCGACAGTCTATGGCTACACCTTC
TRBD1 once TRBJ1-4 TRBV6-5 CASRDRGTNEKLFF TGTGCCAGCAGGGACAGGGGAACTAATGAAAAACTGTTTTTT
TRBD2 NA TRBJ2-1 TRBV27 CASSYLAGEYNEQFF TGTGCCAGCAGTTATCTAGCGGGGGAATACAATGAGCAGTTCTTC
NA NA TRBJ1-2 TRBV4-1 CASSPRQGGGYTF TGCGCCAGCAGCCCCAGGCAGGGTGGGGGCTACACCTTC
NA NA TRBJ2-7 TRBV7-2 CASSFDSPYEQYF TGTGCCAGCAGCTTTGACAGCCCCTACGAGCAGTACTTC
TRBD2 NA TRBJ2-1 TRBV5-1 CASSLDGGGTYNEQFF TGCGCCAGCAGCTTGGATGGCGGGGGTACCTACAATGAGCAGTTCTTC
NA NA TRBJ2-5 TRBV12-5 CARVQGHGETQYF TGTGCTAGAGTACAGGGTCATGGGGAGACCCAGTACTTC
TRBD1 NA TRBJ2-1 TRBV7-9 CASSSRDSSYNEQFF TGTGCCAGCAGCTCCCGGGACAGCTCCTACAATGAGCAGTTCTTC